The TCR beta chain described here comes from a study of blood T cell repertoires in COVID-19. As for the study in general: Material from acute and convalescent COVID-19 was sourced from the United States, Italy and Spain. PBMCs, B-cell-depleted T cells, or T cells were the source of the cDNA or gDNA that made up the material.

Per the original methods: Estimates of nucleated cell counts were drawn from the amplification of reference gene primers. Some clones are missing from TCRdb's copy, which holds only in-frame ones; the method was immunoSEQ multiplex PCR. V, J and clone size derive from that table, while D and trimming were established from the DNA sequence. Among a few hundred thousand clones, about 82% were seen once, and the ten largest hold around 1.5%. This CDR3 contains 15 residues. V was cut by 6 bases and J by 4 bases, with 18 bases left in between. Germline lookup yields CDR1 SEHNR and CDR2 FQNEAQ (reference sequence).

The sample consisted of peripheral blood. The rearrangement links TRBV7-9 to TRBJ2-5; possible D gene TRBD2, 5 bases. The clonotype comes from a woman between 45 and 65 years old with acute or convalescent COVID-19. For the CDR3, the DNA is TGTGCCAGCAGTCCTCGAGGGCCCGTTCGAGAGACCCAGTACTTC. Translating gives CASSPRGPVRETQYF. Together with reference TRBV7-9 and TRBJ2-5, the CDR3 gives the full variable domain: DTGVSQNPRHKITKRGQNVTFRCDPISEHNRLYWYRQTLGQGPEFLTYFQNEAQLEKSRLLSDRFSAERPKGSFSTLEIQRTEQGDSAMYLCASSPRGPVRETQYFGPGTRLLVL.